This TCR beta chain was sequenced during a study of breast tumors, draining lymph nodes, adjacent tissues. Study-wide results and caveats: Data fit most tumor T cells coming from lymph node, expanding in tumor. Data only fit, rather than demonstrated, lymph node origin of most tumor T cells. Tumor repertoires ranked between lymph nodes and nontumor tissue in diversity, with V and J gene preferences.

This clonotype was found once. The antigen remains unidentified. V gave up 4 bases and J gave up 1 base, with 11 bases separating them. The CDR3 sequence is 14 residues long. The germline V gene encodes CDR1 DFQATT and CDR2 SNEGSKA (reference sequence). TCRdb ran MiXCR on the multiplex PCR reads and lists one entry per CDR3 protein. The sample carries approximately 7,100 distinct CDR3 sequences, about 70% recorded once. The sample consisted of tumor-adjacent breast tissue. This TCR derives from a female donor with breast cancer. Some clones in this sample may be carry-over from other donors' samples. J is TRBJ1-5 and V is TRBV20-1; D is ambiguous. CDR3 protein: CSANRVGSNQPQHF. CDR3 nucleotide sequence: TGCAGTGCTAACAGAGTCGGAAGCAATCAGCCCCAGCATTTT.